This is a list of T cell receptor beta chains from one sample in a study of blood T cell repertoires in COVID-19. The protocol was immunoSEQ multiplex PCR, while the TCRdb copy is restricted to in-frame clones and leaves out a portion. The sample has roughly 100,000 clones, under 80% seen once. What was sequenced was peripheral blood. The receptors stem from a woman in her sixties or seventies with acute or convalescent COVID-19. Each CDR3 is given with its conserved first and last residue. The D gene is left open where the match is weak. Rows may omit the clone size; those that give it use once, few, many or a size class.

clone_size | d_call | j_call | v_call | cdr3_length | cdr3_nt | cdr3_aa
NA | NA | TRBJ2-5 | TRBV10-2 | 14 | TGCGCCAGCAGTGAGGGGGCGCTTCAAGAGACCCAGTACTTC | CASSEGALQETQYF
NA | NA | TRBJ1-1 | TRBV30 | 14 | TGTGCCTGGAGTGTCTACAGACGCCGGACTGAAGCTTTCTTT | CAWSVYRRRTEAFF
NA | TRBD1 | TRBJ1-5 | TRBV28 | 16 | TGTGCCAGCAGTTTAGTGGGACAGGGTTTCAATCAGCCCCAGCATTTT | CASSLVGQGFNQPQHF
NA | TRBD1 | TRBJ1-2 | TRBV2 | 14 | TGTGCCAGCAGTGAATGGGACAGTCCCTATGGCTACACCTTC | CASSEWDSPYGYTF
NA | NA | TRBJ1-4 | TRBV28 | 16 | TGTGCCAGCAGTTCGCCTTTCAGGGGCAGGCATGAAAAACTGTTTTTT | CASSSPFRGRHEKLFF
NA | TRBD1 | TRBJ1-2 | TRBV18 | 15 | TGTGCCAGCTCACCAGGGGCAGGGGGCGCCTATGGCTACACCTTC | CASSPGAGGAYGYTF
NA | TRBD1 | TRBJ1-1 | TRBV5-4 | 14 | TGTGCCAGCAGCAATGACAGGGTTGGTACTGAAGCTTTCTTT | CASSNDRVGTEAFF
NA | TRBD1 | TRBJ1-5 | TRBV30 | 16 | TGTGCCTGGAGTGTACCCCAGCCCAGGGGGCACCAGCCCCAGCATTTT | CAWSVPQPRGHQPQHF
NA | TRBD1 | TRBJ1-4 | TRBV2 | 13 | TGTGCCAGCAGTGGACAGGGGGCGGAAAAACTGTTTTTT | CASSGQGAEKLFF
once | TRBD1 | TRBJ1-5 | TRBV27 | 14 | TGTGCCAGCAGTTCAGGGGGTAGCAATCAGCCCCAGCATTTT | CASSSGGSNQPQHF
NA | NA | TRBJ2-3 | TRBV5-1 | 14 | TGCGCCAGCAGCTTCGGGTCTACCAGAGATACGCAGTATTTT | CASSFGSTRDTQYF
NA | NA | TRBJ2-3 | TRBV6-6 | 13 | TGTGCCAGCACTGGGGGGACCACAGATACGCAGTATTTT | CASTGGTTDTQYF
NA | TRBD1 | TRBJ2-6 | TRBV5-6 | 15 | TGTGCCAGCAGCCGCACGGGACAGGGTTTTTGGGTCCTGACTTTC | CASSRTGQGFWVLTF
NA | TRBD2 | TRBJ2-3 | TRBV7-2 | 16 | TGTGCCAGCAGCTTAGTCGGGGGGGGGAACACAGATACGCAGTATTTT | CASSLVGGGNTDTQYF
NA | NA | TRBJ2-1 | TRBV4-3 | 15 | TGCGCCAGCAGCCAAGAGGGGGGACCCTACAATGAGCAGTTCTTC | CASSQEGGPYNEQFF
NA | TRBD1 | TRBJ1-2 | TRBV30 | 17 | TGTGCCTGGAGTGTACCGACAGGGGGGAAAGCTAACTATGGCTACACCTTC | CAWSVPTGGKANYGYTF
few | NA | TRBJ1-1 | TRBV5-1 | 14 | TGCGCCAGCAGCTCGGGGGACGGGCGTCCTGAAGCTTTCTTT | CASSSGDGRPEAFF
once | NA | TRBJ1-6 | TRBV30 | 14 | TGTGCCTGGAGGGGCAACGACTATAATTCACCCCTCCACTTT | CAWRGNDYNSPLHF
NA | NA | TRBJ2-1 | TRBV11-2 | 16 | TGTGCCAGCAGCTTAAACAGGGCGGGCTCCTACAATGAGCAGTTCTTC | CASSLNRAGSYNEQFF
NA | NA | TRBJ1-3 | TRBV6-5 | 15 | TGTGCCAGCAGTTACGGGGGGTACACTGGAAACACCATATATTTT | CASSYGGYTGNTIYF
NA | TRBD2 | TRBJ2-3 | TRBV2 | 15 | TGTGCCAGCAGACTAGCGGGGAGTAGCACAGATACGCAGTATTTT | CASRLAGSSTDTQYF
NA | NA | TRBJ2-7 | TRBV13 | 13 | TGTGCCAGCAGTTCCGGGTCCGCCTACGAGCAGTACTTC | CASSSGSAYEQYF
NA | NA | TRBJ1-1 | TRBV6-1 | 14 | TGTGCCAGCAGTGAAGTGGGGGGACGCACTGAAGCTTTCTTT | CASSEVGGRTEAFF
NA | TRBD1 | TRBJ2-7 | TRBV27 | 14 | TGTGCCAGCAGTTTAGAGCAGGGGGCCTACGAGCAGTACTTC | CASSLEQGAYEQYF
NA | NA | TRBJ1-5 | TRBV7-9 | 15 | TGTGCCAGCAGCTTAGGTAGCGATAGCAATCAGCCCCAGCATTTT | CASSLGSDSNQPQHF
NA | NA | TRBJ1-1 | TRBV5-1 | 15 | TGCGCCAGCAGCTTGCGGCAGGGGAAGAACACTGAAGCTTTCTTT | CASSLRQGKNTEAFF
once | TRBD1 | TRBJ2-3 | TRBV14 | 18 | TGTGCCAGCAGCCAAGTGACAGGGGGCCCCCTTAGCACAGATACGCAGTATTTT | CASSQVTGGPLSTDTQYF
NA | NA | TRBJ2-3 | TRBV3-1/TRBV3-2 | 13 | TGTGCCAGCAGCATACAGGGGGGGGATACGCAGTATTTT | CASSIQGGDTQYF
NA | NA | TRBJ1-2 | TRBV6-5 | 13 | TGTGCCAGCAGTCCTCCGGGAACCTATGGCTACACCTTC | CASSPPGTYGYTF
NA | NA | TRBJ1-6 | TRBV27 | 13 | TGTGCCACCCGGGGTCCCTATAATTCACCCCTCCACTTT | CATRGPYNSPLHF
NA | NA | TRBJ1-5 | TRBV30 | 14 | TGTGCCTGGAGATCCCAGGGCAGCAATCAGCCCCAGCATTTT | CAWRSQGSNQPQHF
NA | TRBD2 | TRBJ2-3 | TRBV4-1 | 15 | TGCGCCAGCAGCCAAGACGGGGGGGGCACAGATACGCAGTATTTT | CASSQDGGGTDTQYF
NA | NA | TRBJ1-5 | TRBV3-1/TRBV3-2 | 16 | TGTGCCAGCAGCCACCGGACAGTCTTTACGGGCCAGCCCCAGCATTTT | CASSHRTVFTGQPQHF
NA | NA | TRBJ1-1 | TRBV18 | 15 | TGTGCCAGCTCACCACCCGCGGGCGCATACACTGAAGCTTTCTTT | CASSPPAGAYTEAFF
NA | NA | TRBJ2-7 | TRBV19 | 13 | TGTGCCAGTAGTATAGGCAGGCTGGGCGAGCAGTACTTC | CASSIGRLGEQYF
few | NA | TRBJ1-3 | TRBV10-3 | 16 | TGTGCCATCAGTCAGCCGCAGGGGATACCTGGAAACACCATATATTTT | CAISQPQGIPGNTIYF
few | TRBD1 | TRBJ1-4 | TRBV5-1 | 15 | TGCGCCAGCAGCGGGGGACAGGGACGGTTTGAAAAACTGTTTTTT | CASSGGQGRFEKLFF
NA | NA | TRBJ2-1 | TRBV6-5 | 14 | TGTGCCAGCAAGGGCGGGGTCTCCTACAATGAGCAGTTCTTC | CASKGGVSYNEQFF
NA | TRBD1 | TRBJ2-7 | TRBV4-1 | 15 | TGCGCCAGCAGCCACTCCGGGACAGGGGGCTACGAGCAGTACTTC | CASSHSGTGGYEQYF
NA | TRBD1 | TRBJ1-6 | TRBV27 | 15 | TGTGCCAGCCGCTCCCTGACAGGGGCAAGTTCACCCCTCCACTTT | CASRSLTGASSPLHF
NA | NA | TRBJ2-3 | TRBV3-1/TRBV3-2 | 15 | TGTGCCAGCAGCCAAGATCCTGTGGGGCAGGATACGCAGTATTTT | CASSQDPVGQDTQYF
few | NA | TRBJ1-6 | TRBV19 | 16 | TGTGCCAGTACCGGGGGGACCAGCTCCTATAATTCACCCCTCCACTTT | CASTGGTSSYNSPLHF
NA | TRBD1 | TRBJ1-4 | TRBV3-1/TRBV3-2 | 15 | TGTGCCAGCAGCCAATCGGACAGGGGGCGGGAAAAACTGTTTTTT | CASSQSDRGREKLFF
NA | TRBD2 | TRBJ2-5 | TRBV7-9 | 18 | TGTGCCAGCAGCCCCGGGACTAGCGGGGGGCTGGCCCAAGAGACCCAGTACTTC | CASSPGTSGGLAQETQYF
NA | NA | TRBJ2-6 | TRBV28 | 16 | TGTGCCAGCAGCTCTTGGGCTACATCTGGGGCCAACGTCCTGACTTTC | CASSSWATSGANVLTF
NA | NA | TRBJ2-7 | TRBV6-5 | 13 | TGTGCCAGCAGGAATTCCAGGGGTTACGAGCAGTACTTC | CASRNSRGYEQYF
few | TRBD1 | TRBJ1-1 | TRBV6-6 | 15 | TGTGCCAGCAGCAGAGAAGGACAGGGGTTTAGTGAAGCTTTCTTT | CASSREGQGFSEAFF
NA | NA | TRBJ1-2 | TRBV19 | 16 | TGTTCCAGTAGTAAAGGTGACGGGGAGTTTAACTATGGCTACACCTTC | CSSSKGDGEFNYGYTF
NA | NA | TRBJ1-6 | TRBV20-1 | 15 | TGCAGTGCTAGTGTTAGTGGACAGAATAATTCACCCCTCCACTTT | CSASVSGQNNSPLHF
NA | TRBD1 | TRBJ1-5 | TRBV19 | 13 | TGTGCCAGTACCCGGGACAGGGGTCAGCCCCAGCATTTT | CASTRDRGQPQHF
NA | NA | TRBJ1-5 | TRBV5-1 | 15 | TGCGCCAGCAGCTTGGGGACAGTTAGCAATCAGCCCCAGCATTTT | CASSLGTVSNQPQHF
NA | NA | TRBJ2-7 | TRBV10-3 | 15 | TGTGCCATCAGTGATCCTAGCTATCCCTCCTACGAGCAGTACTTC | CAISDPSYPSYEQYF
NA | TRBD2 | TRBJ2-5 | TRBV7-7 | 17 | TGTGCCAGCAGCCCGGGGAGACTAGCAGCGTACCAAGAGACCCAGTACTTC | CASSPGRLAAYQETQYF
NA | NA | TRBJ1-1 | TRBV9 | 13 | TGTGCCAGCAGAGAAGTAGGGGACACTGAAGCTTTCTTT | CASREVGDTEAFF